A selection of T cell receptor beta chains follows, all from one sample in a study of T-cell reconstitution after alpha-beta-depleted transplantation in children. MiXCR, applied by TCRdb to the PCR reads, yields one record per CDR3 protein. The sample lists about 250,000 distinct CDR3 sequences, about 24% occurring once. The sample here was PBMCs, mostly from graft donor cells, taken 360 days after TCRalphabeta/CD19-depleted stem cell transplant. The origin of the receptors is a female patient aged 2-9 years who had a stem cell transplant for congenital amegakaryocytic thrombocytopenia, so the T cells may come from the graft donor. Each CDR3 is given with its conserved first and last residue. Fields, in order: D gene, clone size, V gene, J gene, CDR3 protein, CDR3 DNA. D genes are given only for firm matches. The size of a clone is reported for some rows only, either as once, few or many, or as a class for expanded clones.

>TRBD2|-|TRBV30|TRBJ2-3
CAWRETSGDRTDTQYF
TGTGCCTGGAGGGAGACTAGCGGGGATCGCACAGATACGCAGTATTTT
>-|-|TRBV6-6|TRBJ1-1
CAVQQDPNTEAFF
TGTGCCGTTCAGCAGGACCCGAACACTGAAGCTTTCTTT
>-|-|TRBV2|TRBJ2-3
CASSDPRAVDTQYF
TGTGCCAGCAGTGATCCCAGGGCGGTAGATACGCAGTATTTT
>TRBD2|many|TRBV11-2|TRBJ2-7
CASSLEMAGAYEQYF
TGTGCCAGCAGCTTAGAGATGGCGGGAGCCTACGAGCAGTACTTC
>-|few|TRBV11-2|TRBJ2-1
CASSLRGPENEQFF
TGTGCCAGCAGCCTCCGGGGGCCTGAGAATGAGCAGTTCTTC
>-|-|TRBV12-3/TRBV12-4|TRBJ1-3
CASDDGLRNTIYF
TGTGCCAGCGATGATGGACTGAGAAACACCATATATTTT
>TRBD1|-|TRBV5-5|TRBJ1-2
CASSFNPGTGIYGYTF
TGTGCCAGCAGCTTTAACCCCGGGACAGGGATCTATGGCTACACCTTC
>TRBD1|many|TRBV29-1|TRBJ2-7
CSGLQGSTYEQYF
TGCAGCGGTTTACAGGGGTCTACCTACGAGCAGTACTTC
>-|-|TRBV5-1|TRBJ2-1
CASSLGREISYNEQFF
TGCGCCAGCAGCTTAGGACGGGAAATTTCCTACAATGAGCAGTTCTTC
>TRBD2|few|TRBV12-3/TRBV12-4|TRBJ2-5
CASSWGGGAETQYF
TGTGCCAGCAGTTGGGGCGGGGGGGCTGAGACCCAGTACTTC
>-|few|TRBV2|TRBJ1-6
CASIGGLGGDSPLHF
TGTGCCAGCATTGGAGGGCTGGGGGGTGATTCACCCCTCCACTTT
>TRBD1|many|TRBV11-2|TRBJ2-2
CASNDRALSLGGELFF
TGTGCCAGCAACGACAGGGCCCTCTCCTTAGGCGGGGAGCTGTTTTTT
>TRBD2|few|TRBV20-1|TRBJ2-3
CSARGGGSGTDTQYF
TGCAGTGCTAGAGGGGGCGGGAGTGGGACAGATACGCAGTATTTT
>-|many|TRBV12-3/TRBV12-4|TRBJ2-5
CASSLDGQIQETQYF
TGTGCCAGCAGTTTAGATGGACAGATACAAGAGACCCAGTACTTC
>-|many|TRBV6-5|TRBJ1-1
CASRLDGMNTEAFF
TGTGCCAGCAGACTGGACGGAATGAACACTGAAGCTTTCTTT
>-|-|TRBV6-2/TRBV6-3|TRBJ2-7
CASVLEQYF
TGTGCCAGCGTCCTCGAGCAGTACTTC
>-|-|TRBV5-1|TRBJ2-3
CASSNLLEDYTDTQYF
TGCGCCAGCAGCAACCTCTTAGAGGACTACACAGATACGCAGTATTTT
>-|-|TRBV30|TRBJ2-5
CAWSVRGSAGETQYF
TGTGCCTGGAGTGTACGGGGGAGTGCAGGAGAGACCCAGTACTTC
>TRBD2|few|TRBV6-2/TRBV6-3|TRBJ2-7
CASRIAGTTFEQYF
TGTGCCAGCAGAATAGCGGGGACTACGTTTGAGCAGTACTTC
>TRBD2|few|TRBV28|TRBJ2-3
CASSLRRLAASTDTQYF
TGTGCCAGCAGTTTACGGCGACTAGCGGCAAGCACAGATACGCAGTATTTT
>TRBD1|many|TRBV29-1|TRBJ2-5
CSVERTGAETQYF
TGCAGCGTTGAACGGACAGGGGCAGAGACCCAGTACTTC
>TRBD2|-|TRBV28|TRBJ2-1
CASSVRRLAGTYNEQFF
TGTGCCAGCAGTGTACGTCGACTAGCGGGTACCTACAATGAGCAGTTCTTC
>TRBD2|few|TRBV24-1|TRBJ2-1
CATSGRLAGDHEQFF
TGTGCCACCAGTGGGAGACTAGCGGGAGATCATGAGCAGTTCTTC
>-|-|TRBV5-4|TRBJ1-1
CASSFRGSAEAFF
TGTGCCAGCAGCTTCCGAGGTAGCGCTGAAGCTTTCTTT
>-|-|TRBV6-1|TRBJ1-2
CASTLRSQGLGGYTF
TGTGCCAGCACCCTAAGAAGTCAGGGGCTGGGTGGCTACACCTTC
>-|few|TRBV30|TRBJ2-7
CAWSVLIRSPAAEQYF
TGTGCCTGGAGTGTACTTATCAGGAGCCCTGCGGCCGAGCAGTACTTC
>TRBD1|many|TRBV12-3/TRBV12-4|TRBJ2-3
CASSLEARGLSADTQYF
TGTGCCAGCAGTTTGGAAGCTAGGGGGCTTAGTGCAGATACGCAGTATTTT